This is a list of T cell receptor beta chains from one sample in a study of regulatory T cells in long-lasting Graves disease. TCRdb itself ran the multiplex PCR reads through MiXCR, one entry per CDR3 protein. The sample contains about 440,000 distinct CDR3 sequences, 15% to 20% of which appear only once. The data also belong to a second study, concerning T cells in Graves' hyperthyroidism and ophthalmopathy.

The sample in question was peripheral blood mononuclear cells (PBMCs), obtained at new diagnosis, from a patient treated with antithyroid drugs. These TCRs come from a woman aged 18-30 years with Graves disease. The CDR3 runs from the conserved cysteine through the conserved F or W. A D gene is named only where the DNA matches it firmly. Not every row has a clone size; where given, it reads once, few, many or a size class.

v_gene	len	d_gene	abundance	j_gene	CDR3aa	CDR3nt
TRBV27	13	NA	few	TRBJ1-2	CASGSRGAGGYTF	TGTGCCAGCGGTTCTCGGGGGGCGGGAGGCTACACCTTC
TRBV15	22	NA	once	TRBJ2-3	CATRDTPSYEQYFGPGTDTQYF	NA
TRBV29-1	13	TRBD1	once	TRBJ1-5	CSVTQGDNQPQHF	TGCAGCGTGACACAGGGGGATAATCAGCCCCAGCATTTT
TRBV12-3/TRBV12-4	11	NA	many	TRBJ2-1	CASSFHNEQFF	TGTGCCAGCAGTTTCCACAATGAGCAGTTCTTC
TRBV2	15	NA	many	TRBJ1-4	CASSEYPGIGGKLFF	TGTGCCAGCAGTGAATATCCCGGAATAGGAGGAAAACTGTTTTTT
TRBV28	15	TRBD1	many	TRBJ2-3	CASSEGTGETDTQYF	TGTGCCAGCAGTGAAGGGACAGGAGAAACAGATACGCAGTATTTT
TRBV12-3/TRBV12-4	18	TRBD2	NA	TRBJ2-7	CASSLLGGGAPQSGEQYF	TGTGCCAGCAGCCTACTGGGCGGGGGGGCACCACAGTCAGGGGAGCAGTACTTC
TRBV6-1	13	NA	many	TRBJ2-7	CASKPGRNYEQYF	TGTGCCAGCAAACCGGGACGGAACTACGAGCAGTACTTC
TRBV5-5	15	NA	NA	TRBJ2-1	CASSLFRVSYNEQFF	TGTGCCAGCAGCTTGTTCAGGGTCTCCTACAATGAGCAGTTCTTC
TRBV14	16	NA	NA	TRBJ2-5	CARKKRGRNRQETQYF	TGTGCCAGAAAAAAAAGGGGGAGAAACCGCCAAGAGACCCAGTACTTC
TRBV27	14	TRBD1	NA	TRBJ1-4	CASKQGWTNEKLFF	TGTGCCAGCAAACAGGGGTGGACTAATGAAAAACTGTTTTTT
TRBV28	14	NA	many	TRBJ2-5	CASSFWGRGETQYF	TGTGCCAGCAGTTTTTGGGGTAGAGGGGAGACCCAGTACTTC
TRBV12-3/TRBV12-4	15	TRBD1	many	TRBJ1-2	CASSPDRGEGYGYTF	TGTGCCAGCAGCCCCGACAGGGGAGAAGGCTATGGCTACACCTTC
TRBV5-1	16	TRBD2	NA	TRBJ2-5	CASSLGTSVNQETQYF	TGCGCCAGCAGCTTGGGGACTAGCGTCAACCAAGAGACCCAGTACTTC
TRBV7-2	14	NA	many	TRBJ2-1	CASMAGTHPREQFF	TGTGCCAGCATGGCGGGAACCCACCCACGGGAGCAGTTCTTC
TRBV5-1	18	TRBD1	few	TRBJ2-5	CASRPRPGQGIGGETQYF	TGCGCCAGCAGACCTAGACCGGGACAGGGGATCGGGGGAGAGACCCAGTACTTC
TRBV10-3	14	NA	many	TRBJ2-1	CAISVSGSGYEQFF	TGTGCCATCAGTGTGTCCGGGAGTGGGTATGAGCAGTTCTTC
TRBV7-9	13	NA	NA	TRBJ1-2	CASSFGPEGGYTF	TGTGCCAGCAGCTTTGGGCCGGAAGGTGGCTACACCTTC
TRBV7-2	14	TRBD2	many	TRBJ2-7	CASSLEAGAGEQYF	TGTGCCAGCAGCTTAGAAGCGGGAGCTGGCGAGCAGTACTTC
TRBV28	14	TRBD1	few	TRBJ1-2	CASSLSRAGGGYTF	TGTGCCAGCAGTTTATCGAGGGCAGGGGGTGGCTACACCTTC
TRBV7-9	15	NA	many	TRBJ2-1	CASSRSASWGNEQFF	TGTGCCAGCAGCCGCTCGGCCAGCTGGGGCAATGAGCAGTTCTTC
TRBV28	13	NA	many	TRBJ1-1	CASSPIMNTEAFF	TGTGCCAGCAGTCCGATTATGAACACTGAAGCTTTCTTT
TRBV7-2	15	NA	many	TRBJ1-5	CASSFGDPSNQPQHF	TGTGCCAGCAGCTTCGGGGACCCTAGCAATCAGCCCCAGCATTTT
TRBV20-1	12	NA	many	TRBJ2-1	CSARERYHEQFF	TGCAGTGCTAGAGAAAGGTACCATGAGCAGTTCTTC
TRBV27	13	NA	many	TRBJ2-7	CASSLKGPYEQYF	TGTGCCAGCAGTTTAAAGGGACCCTACGAGCAGTACTTC
TRBV2	14	NA	many	TRBJ1-5	CASSEQGSNQPQHF	TGTGCCAGCAGTGAACAGGGAAGCAATCAGCCCCAGCATTTT
TRBV7-9	14	NA	NA	TRBJ2-7	CASSPTGPSYEQYF	TGTGCCAGCAGCCCTACAGGGCCCTCCTACGAGCAGTACTTC
TRBV7-6	16	TRBD1	NA	TRBJ1-4	CASSLEQGAFNEKLFF	TGTGCCAGCAGCTTAGAACAGGGGGCATTCAATGAAAAACTGTTTTTT